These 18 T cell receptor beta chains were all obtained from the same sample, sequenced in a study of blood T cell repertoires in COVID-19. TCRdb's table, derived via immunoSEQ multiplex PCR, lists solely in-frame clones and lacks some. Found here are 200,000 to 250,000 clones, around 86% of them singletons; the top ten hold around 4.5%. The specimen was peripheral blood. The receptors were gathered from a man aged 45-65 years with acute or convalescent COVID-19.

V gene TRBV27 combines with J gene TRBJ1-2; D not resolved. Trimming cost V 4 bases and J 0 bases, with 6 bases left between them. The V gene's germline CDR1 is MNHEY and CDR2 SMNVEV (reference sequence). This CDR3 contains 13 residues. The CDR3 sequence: CASSSVSNYGYTF. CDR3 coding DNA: TGTGCCAGCAGTTCTGTCTCTAACTATGGCTACACCTTC.

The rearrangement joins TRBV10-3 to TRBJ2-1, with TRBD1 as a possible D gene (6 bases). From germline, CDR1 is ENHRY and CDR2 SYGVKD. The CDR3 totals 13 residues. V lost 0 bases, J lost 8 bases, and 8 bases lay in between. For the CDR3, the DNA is TGTGCCATCAGTGAGTCCTGGGGGCATGAGCAGTTCTTC. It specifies CAISESWGHEQFF.

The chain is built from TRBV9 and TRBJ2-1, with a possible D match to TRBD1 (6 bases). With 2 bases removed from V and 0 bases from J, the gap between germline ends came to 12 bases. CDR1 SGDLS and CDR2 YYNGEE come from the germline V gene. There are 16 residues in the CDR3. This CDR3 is CASSVTGTSSYNEQFF. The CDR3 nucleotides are TGTGCCAGCAGCGTGACCGGGACAAGCTCCTACAATGAGCAGTTCTTC.

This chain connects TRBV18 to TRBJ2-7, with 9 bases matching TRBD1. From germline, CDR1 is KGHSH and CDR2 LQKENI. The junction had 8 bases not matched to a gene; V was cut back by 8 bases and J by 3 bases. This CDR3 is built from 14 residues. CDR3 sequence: CASTRTGANYEQYF. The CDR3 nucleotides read TGTGCCAGCACAAGGACAGGGGCGAACTACGAGCAGTACTTC.

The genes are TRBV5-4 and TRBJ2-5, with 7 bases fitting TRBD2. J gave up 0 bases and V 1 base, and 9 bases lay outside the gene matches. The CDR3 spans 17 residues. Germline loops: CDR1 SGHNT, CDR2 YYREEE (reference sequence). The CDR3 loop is CASSLFGAGPYQETQYF. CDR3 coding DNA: TGTGCCAGCAGCTTGTTTGGAGCGGGACCGTACCAAGAGACCCAGTACTTC.

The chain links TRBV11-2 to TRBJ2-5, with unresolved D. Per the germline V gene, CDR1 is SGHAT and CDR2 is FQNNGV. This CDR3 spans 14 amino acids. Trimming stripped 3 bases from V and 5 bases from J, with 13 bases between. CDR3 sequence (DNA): TGTGCCAGCAGCTTGGGTATGACAAGTGAGACCCAGTACTTC. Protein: CASSLGMTSETQYF.

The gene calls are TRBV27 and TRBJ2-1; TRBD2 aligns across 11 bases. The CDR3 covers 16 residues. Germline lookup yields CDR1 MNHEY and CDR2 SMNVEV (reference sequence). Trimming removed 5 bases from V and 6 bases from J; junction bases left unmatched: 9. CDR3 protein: CASSLQLAGAPNEQFF. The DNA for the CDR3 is TGTGCCAGCAGTCTTCAACTAGCGGGGGCCCCCAATGAGCAGTTCTTC.

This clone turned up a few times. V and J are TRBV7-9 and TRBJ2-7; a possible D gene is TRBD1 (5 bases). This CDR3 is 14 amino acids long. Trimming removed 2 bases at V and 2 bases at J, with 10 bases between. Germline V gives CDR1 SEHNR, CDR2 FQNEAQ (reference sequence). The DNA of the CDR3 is TGTGCCAGCAGCTTAATTCAGGGCCCCTACGAGCAGTACTTC. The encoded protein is CASSLIQGPYEQYF.

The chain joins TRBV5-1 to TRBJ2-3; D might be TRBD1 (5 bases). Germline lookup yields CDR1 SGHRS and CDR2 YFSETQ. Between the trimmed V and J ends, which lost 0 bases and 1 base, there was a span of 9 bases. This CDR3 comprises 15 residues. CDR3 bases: TGCGCCAGCAGCTTGGAGGGGTATCGCACAGATACGCAGTATTTT. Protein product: CASSLEGYRTDTQYF.

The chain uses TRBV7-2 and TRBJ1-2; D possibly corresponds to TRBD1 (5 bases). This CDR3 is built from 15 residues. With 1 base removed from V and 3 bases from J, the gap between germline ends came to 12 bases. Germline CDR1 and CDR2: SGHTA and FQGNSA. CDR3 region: CASSLVQGGDYGYTF. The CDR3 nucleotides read TGTGCCAGCAGCTTAGTCCAGGGAGGGGACTATGGCTACACCTTC.

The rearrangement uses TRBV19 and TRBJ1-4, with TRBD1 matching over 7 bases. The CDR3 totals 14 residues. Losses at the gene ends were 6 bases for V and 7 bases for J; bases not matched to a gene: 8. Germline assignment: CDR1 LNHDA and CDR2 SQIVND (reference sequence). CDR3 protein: CASSRQGRSEKLFF. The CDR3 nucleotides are TGTGCCAGTAGCAGACAGGGTAGGAGTGAAAAACTGTTTTTT.

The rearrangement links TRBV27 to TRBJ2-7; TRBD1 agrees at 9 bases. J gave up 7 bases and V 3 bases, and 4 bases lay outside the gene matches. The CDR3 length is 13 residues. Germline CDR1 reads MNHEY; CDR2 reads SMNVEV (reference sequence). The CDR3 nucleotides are TGTGCCAGCAGTTTCCGACAGGGGGGTGAGCAGTACTTC. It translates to CASSFRQGGEQYF.

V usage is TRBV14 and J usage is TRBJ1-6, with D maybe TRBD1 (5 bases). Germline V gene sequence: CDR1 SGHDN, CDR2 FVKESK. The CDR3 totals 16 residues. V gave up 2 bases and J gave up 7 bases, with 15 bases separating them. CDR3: CASSQSWGGRNSPLHF. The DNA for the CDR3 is TGTGCCAGCAGCCAATCCTGGGGGGGGAGAAATTCACCCCTCCACTTT.

CDR3 DNA: TGCGCCAGCAGCTTGAACAGGGGGGGCTACACCTTC. Encoded protein: CASSLNRGGYTF. The chain uses TRBV5-1 and TRBJ1-2; 8 bases fit TRBD1. Germline trimming cut 1 base from V and 8 bases from J; bases unmatched to any gene: 1. The CDR3 sequence is 12 residues long. Per the germline V gene, CDR1 is SGHRS and CDR2 is YFSETQ.

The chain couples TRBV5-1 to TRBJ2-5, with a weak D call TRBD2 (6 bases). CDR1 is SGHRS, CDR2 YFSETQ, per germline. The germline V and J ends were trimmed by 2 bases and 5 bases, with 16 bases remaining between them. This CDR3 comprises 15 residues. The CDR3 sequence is CASSFGGTPWETQYF. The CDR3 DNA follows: TGCGCCAGCAGCTTCGGCGGGACGCCGTGGGAGACCCAGTACTTC.

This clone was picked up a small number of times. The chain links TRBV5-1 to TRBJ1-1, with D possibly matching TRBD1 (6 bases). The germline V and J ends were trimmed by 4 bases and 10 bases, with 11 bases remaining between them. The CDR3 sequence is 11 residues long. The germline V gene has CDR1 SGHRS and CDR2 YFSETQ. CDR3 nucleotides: TGCGCCAGCAGCCTAGGGGGTTCAGCTTTCTTT. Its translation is CASSLGGSAFF.

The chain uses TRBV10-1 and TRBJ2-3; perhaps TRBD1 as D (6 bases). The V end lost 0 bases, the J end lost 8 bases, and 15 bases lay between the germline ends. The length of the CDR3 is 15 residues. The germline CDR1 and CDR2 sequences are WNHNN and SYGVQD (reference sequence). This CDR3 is CASSESIGGRATQYF. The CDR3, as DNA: TGCGCCAGCAGTGAGTCGATAGGGGGACGGGCTACGCAGTATTTT.

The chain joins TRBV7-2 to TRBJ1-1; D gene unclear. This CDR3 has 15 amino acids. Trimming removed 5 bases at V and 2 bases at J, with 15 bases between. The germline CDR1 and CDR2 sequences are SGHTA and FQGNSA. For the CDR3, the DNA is TGTGCCAGCAGCACTAAAGCCTTCTCCAACACTGAAGCTTTCTTT. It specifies CASSTKAFSNTEAFF.